Detailed here is one TCR beta chain. Its target is unknown. The sample comes from a study of T cells in Graves' hyperthyroidism and ophthalmopathy. Study-wide results and caveats: Most thyroid clonotypes with frequency above 0.001 were detected in blood. Ophthalmopathy was separated from stable hyperthyroidism by a 13 V-J model.

The CDR3 regions of TCR beta were amplified from RNA transcripts. The HTBI primer set served for first-round RT-PCR of the TCR CDR3. TCRdb re-called the multiplex PCR reads through MiXCR, storing one row per CDR3 protein. The sample records about 700,000 distinct CDR3 sequences, 11% to 15% being singletons. The J segment lost 5 bases and the V segment lost 6 bases, leaving 9 bases of the junction unmatched. Per germline, CDR1 SEHNR and CDR2 FQNEAQ (reference sequence). The CDR3 spans 14 residues. The material sequenced was blood. V and J are TRBV7-9 and TRBJ1-2; 7 bases fit TRBD1. This clonotype originated in a young woman with Graves' hyperthyroidism. The CDR3 DNA reads TGTGCCAGCAGACCAACTACAGGGGAGTATGGCTACACCTTC. It yields the protein CASRPTTGEYGYTF.